The sequence of this TCR beta chain was determined in a study of T cells in localized non-small cell lung cancer. Notes on the study in general: Detection in adjacent lung was observed for a median 57 of the top 100 tumor clones. Higher blood T cell density tracked longer overall survival. Tumor trailed uninvolved adjacent lung in T cell clonality, which peaked there.

Germline lookup yields CDR1 MDHEN and CDR2 SYDVKM. The CDR3 has 15 amino acids. A note on this clone: Its antigen is unidentified. At one end the junction does not follow the germline gene, possibly because of a read error.

Clones were sequenced by immunoSEQ multiplex PCR, and TCRdb holds only the in-frame ones, with some missing. The sample has 1,500 to 2,000 clones, roughly two fifths seen once; the top ten hold around 10%. The receptor was isolated from a woman aged 35 to 70 with stage I lung adenocarcinoma. The sample was lung tumor tissue, taken before any cancer treatment. The V gene is TRBV28, the J gene TRBJ1-2; maybe TRBD1 (6 bases). This chain's CDR3 is CASSSPWGANYGYTF. DNA of the CDR3: TGTGCCAGCAGCTCTCCATGGGGGGCTAACTATGGTTACACCTTC.